Listed below are T cell receptor beta chains from one sample, sequenced in a study of T cell responses to AZD1222 COVID-19 vaccine. Clones were read by immunoSEQ multiplex PCR, and TCRdb kept only the in-frame ones, dropping some. The data hold 120,000 to 150,000 clones, with about 81% observed a single time. The sample in question was peripheral blood, obtained on day 0 of MenACWY control vaccination. The receptor set was obtained from an adult in good health. Both conserved end residues are part of each CDR3. The D gene is left open where the match is weak. Some rows have no size entry. The others give once, few or many, or a class for an expanded clone.

CDR3 DNA	CDR3 protein	V gene	J gene	D gene	CDR3 length	clone size
TGTGCCAGCAGCGCCGCAGGGTCTAATTCACCCCTCCACTTT	CASSAAGSNSPLHF	TRBV3-1/TRBV3-2	TRBJ1-6	-	14	-
TGTGCCAGCAGCCACCCTTTAGCGGGGGAAATCGTCGGGGAGCTGTTTTTT	CASSHPLAGEIVGELFF	TRBV4-2	TRBJ2-2	TRBD2	17	-
TGTGCCAGCAGCCGCAGGGGCACAGATACGCAGTATTTT	CASSRRGTDTQYF	TRBV11-3	TRBJ2-3	-	13	-
TGTGCCAGCAGCGTCTCACCCCACGGCGAGCAGTTCTTC	CASSVSPHGEQFF	TRBV9	TRBJ2-1	-	13	-
TGTGCCAGTAGTATTAGGCAAAGAGGGACGAATAATTCACCCCTCCACTTT	CASSIRQRGTNNSPLHF	TRBV19	TRBJ1-6	-	17	-
TGTGCCAGTAGTAGGGGGAACACCGGGGAGCTGTTTTTT	CASSRGNTGELFF	TRBV19	TRBJ2-2	-	13	once
TGCGCCAGCAGCCGACCGCCTCAGGCTACGCAGTATTTT	CASSRPPQATQYF	TRBV5-1	TRBJ2-3	-	13	once
TGTGCCAGCATACAGGGACTGAACACTGAAGCTTTCTTT	CASIQGLNTEAFF	TRBV6-5	TRBJ1-1	-	13	-
TGCAGCGCCCGATCAGGGGGCAGTACTGAAGCTTTCTTT	CSARSGGSTEAFF	TRBV29-1	TRBJ1-1	TRBD1	13	-
TGTGCCAGTAGCTCATCAACCGGGACACCCTACACCTTC	CASSSSTGTPYTF	TRBV19	TRBJ1-2	-	13	-
TGCAGTGCTAGTCCAGGGGTAAACTATGGCTACACCTTC	CSASPGVNYGYTF	TRBV20-1	TRBJ1-2	-	13	-
TGTGCCAGCAGCTCCCCAGTGGACACTGAAGCTTTCTTT	CASSSPVDTEAFF	TRBV5-4	TRBJ1-1	-	13	-
TGTGCCAGTAGTTCCCCTTTGGACAGACACAATGAGCAGTTCTTC	CASSSPLDRHNEQFF	TRBV19	TRBJ2-1	-	15	-
TGTGCCACCCCGCTAGGGGGGGTGAGCAATCAGCCCCAGCATTTT	CATPLGGVSNQPQHF	TRBV24-1	TRBJ1-5	-	15	-
TGTGCCAGCAGCTTATCCGAGACCTCTATCACTGAAGCTTTCTTT	CASSLSETSITEAFF	TRBV7-8	TRBJ1-1	-	15	-
TGTGCCAGCAGCCAACAGGGGGGGAATGAAAAACTGTTTTTT	CASSQQGGNEKLFF	TRBV3-1/TRBV3-2	TRBJ1-4	TRBD1	14	-
TGTGCCAGCAGCTCCCCGGGACAGGCCAATTCACCCCTCCACTTT	CASSSPGQANSPLHF	TRBV5-5	TRBJ1-6	TRBD1	15	-
TGTGCCAGCAGCCGCGCTGACAGGGGGCCGGAAGAGCAGTTCTTC	CASSRADRGPEEQFF	TRBV11-1	TRBJ2-1	TRBD1	15	-